Presented here are 31 T cell receptor beta chains from one specimen sequenced in a study of T cells in Graves' hyperthyroidism and ophthalmopathy. Template material for amplifying TCR beta CDR3 regions consisted of RNA transcripts. TCR CDR3 underwent first-round RT-PCR with the HTBI primer set. A single record per CDR3 protein comes from TCRdb applying MiXCR to the multiplex PCR reads. The sample consists of some 500,000 distinct CDR3 sequences, around 15% of them appearing once. The sequencing input was blood. Receptors originate from a woman aged 18 to 35 with Graves' hyperthyroidism.

There are many counts of this clonotype. This rearrangement joins TRBV29-1 to TRBJ2-3; D might be TRBD2 (6 bases). There are 11 residues in the CDR3. CDR1 and CDR2 (germline): SQVTM, ANQGSEA. The V end was cut by 8 bases, the J end by 5 bases, with 11 bases between. The CDR3 region is CSTGGRDTQYF. CDR3 in DNA: TGCAGCACTGGGGGGAGAGATACGCAGTATTTT.

This clonotype was seen at least ten times. The rearrangement uses TRBV10-3 and TRBJ2-1, with 9 bases identical to TRBD2. V was pared by 4 bases and J by 8 bases, with 9 bases of the junction left unmatched. Germline V gene sequence: CDR1 ENHRY, CDR2 SYGVKD. The CDR3 has 15 residues. CDR3 residues: CAISGRGREDDEQFF. Written as DNA, the CDR3 is TGTGCCATCAGTGGTCGCGGGAGGGAGGACGATGAGCAGTTCTTC.

There are a few counts of this clonotype. The V and J genes are TRBV3-1 and TRBJ1-2; TRBD1 is a possible D gene (6 bases). This CDR3 is 17 amino acids long. The germline gives CDR1 LGHDT, CDR2 YNNKEL (reference sequence). The ends were cut back, 4 bases at V and 5 bases at J, with 23 bases in the middle. Here the CDR3 DNA reads TGTGCCAGCAGCCTGGGAACCTCCGGGACACAAAGATATGGCTACACCTTC. Encoded protein: CASSLGTSGTQRYGYTF.

This clonotype was seen repeatedly, ten times or more. The V gene is TRBV2, the J gene TRBJ2-1; D unresolved. V was trimmed by 6 bases and J by 8 bases, leaving 11 bases between them. The CDR3 has 12 amino acids. Germline-derived CDR1 and CDR2 are SNHLY and FYNNEI. Here the CDR3 DNA reads TGTGCCAGCAGCCAGAGATTCGATGAGCAGTTCTTC. Translation gives CASSQRFDEQFF.

This clonotype appeared a few times. This chain links TRBV20-1 with TRBJ1-5; D not resolved. Germline CDR1 DFQATT, CDR2 SNEGSKA (reference sequence). V gave up 0 bases and J gave up 0 bases, with 9 bases separating them. There are 15 residues in the CDR3. Here the CDR3 reads CSARDSAYSNQPQHF. CDR3 nucleotides: TGCAGTGCTAGAGACAGTGCATATAGCAATCAGCCCCAGCATTTT.

This clonotype was observed many times. The J gene is TRBJ2-7, the V gene TRBV24-1; D is possibly TRBD2 (6 bases). The CDR3 is 18 residues long. Germline values: CDR1 KGHDR, CDR2 SFDVKD. The ends were cut back, 3 bases at V and 2 bases at J, with 22 bases in the middle. In nucleotides, the CDR3 is TGTGCCACCAGTGATCCGGGAAGCGGCGGGACCGCCGCCTACGAGCAGTACTTC. This translates into CATSDPGSGGTAAYEQYF.

This clonotype was counted a few times. The chain combines TRBV6-1 with TRBJ1-6; D may be TRBD1 (5 bases). Germline V gene data show CDR1 as MNHNS and CDR2 as SASEGT. CDR3 size: 13 residues. V lost 8 bases and J 9 bases, leaving 14 bases between the germline ends. The CDR3 DNA reads as TGTGCCAGCCGCGGCGCGGGGACTTCACCCCTCCACTTT. It specifies CASRGAGTSPLHF.

This clonotype was observed a handful of times. The rearrangement links TRBV5-1 to TRBJ2-3; possible D gene TRBD2, 6 bases. V was clipped by 1 base and J by 1 base, with 10 bases between them. Germline CDR1 SGHRS, CDR2 YFSETQ. CDR3 length: 15 amino acids. The CDR3 nucleotides read TGCGCCAGCAGCTTGATTCCGGGAGGCACAGATACGCAGTATTTT. Residues: CASSLIPGGTDTQYF.

This clonotype has ten or more counts. A junction boundary mismatches the germline segment, possibly from a read error. The V gene is TRBV11-2, the J gene TRBJ2-1, with D possibly TRBD1 on 5 matching bases. The CDR3 extends over 13 amino acids. CDR1 is SGHAT and CDR2 is FQNNGV in the germline V gene. The CDR3 DNA is TGCGCCAGCAGCTTGGGGCCCAACAATGAGCAGTTCTTC. Translated: CASSLGPNNEQFF.

This clonotype was counted at least ten times. This chain joins TRBV11-2 and TRBJ2-5; tentatively, D is TRBD1 (6 bases). Germline V gene sequence: CDR1 SGHAT, CDR2 FQNNGV. V lost 5 bases, J lost 4 bases, and 11 bases lay in between. The length of the CDR3 is 13 residues. CDR3: CASSPGVAETQYF. DNA for the CDR3: TGTGCCAGCAGCCCAGGGGTAGCAGAGACCCAGTACTTC.

This clonotype occurred many times. The chain links TRBV20-1 to TRBJ2-3, with D possibly being TRBD1 (6 bases). The CDR3 runs 15 residues. Germline values: CDR1 DFQATT, CDR2 SNEGSKA (reference sequence). Trimming left V 6 bases short and J 1 base short, with 17 bases between. The CDR3 loop reads CSAPAPHRGTDTQYF. The CDR3 DNA sequence: TGCAGTGCCCCAGCCCCCCACAGGGGCACAGATACGCAGTATTTT.

The rearrangement joins TRBV7-9 to TRBJ2-1; 10 bases match TRBD1. The CDR3 consists of 15 residues. Germline V gene data show CDR1 as SEHNR and CDR2 as FQNEAQ (reference sequence). Trimming cost V 3 bases and J 7 bases; bases outside gene matches: 6. The CDR3 bases are TGTGCCAGCAGCTTTTTAGGGACAGGGGATAATGAGCAGTTCTTC. Amino acids: CASSFLGTGDNEQFF.

In its sample, this clonotype was seen many times. This chain joins TRBV11-3 and TRBJ2-1; 13 nucleotides line up with TRBD2. J gave up 2 bases and V 3 bases, and 4 bases lay outside the gene matches. CDR3 size: 17 residues. Per germline, CDR1 SGHNT and CDR2 YENEEA. The CDR3 protein is CASSLGLAGIAYNEQFF. The CDR3, as DNA: TGTGCCAGCAGCTTGGGACTAGCGGGAATCGCCTACAATGAGCAGTTCTTC.

The chain links TRBV10-3 to TRBJ1-3; the match to TRBD1 covers 7 bases. This CDR3 spans 16 amino acids. The germline gives CDR1 ENHRY, CDR2 SYGVKD. The V segment lost 4 bases and the J segment 4 bases; nucleotides outside the gene matches: 10. CDR3 amino acids: CAISASTGIHGNTIYF. DNA of the CDR3: TGTGCCATCAGTGCTTCGACAGGGATCCACGGAAACACCATATATTTT.

This clonotype was found many times. J is TRBJ1-2 and V is TRBV3-1; D ambiguous. With 5 bases removed from V and 8 bases from J, the gap between germline ends came to 15 bases. Germline CDR1 is LGHDT and CDR2 is YNNKEL (reference sequence). The CDR3 has 13 amino acids. In DNA form, the CDR3 reads TGTGCCAGCAGCGGAGATGGAACTAGAGGCTACACCTTC. Protein sequence: CASSGDGTRGYTF.

Many counts were recorded for this clonotype. The chain is built from TRBV30 and TRBJ2-2; D is possibly TRBD1 (5 bases). The CDR3 is made up of 15 amino acids. The germline V gene encodes CDR1 GTSNPN and CDR2 SVGIG (reference sequence). V was pared by 0 bases and J by 5 bases, with 13 bases between. The DNA for the CDR3 is TGTGCCTGGAGTGTAAGCAGGGCCGGAACCGGGGAGCTGTTTTTT. Its protein is CAWSVSRAGTGELFF.

The chain uses TRBV20-1 and TRBJ2-1, with TRBD2 identical over 12 bases. Germline V gene lookup returns CDR1 DFQATT and CDR2 SNEGSKA (reference sequence). The CDR3 has 14 amino acids. V dropped 6 bases and J dropped 5; count of bases not matched to a gene: 5. DNA of the CDR3: TGCAGTGCCACGTCTAGCGGGAGGGACAATGAGCAGTTCTTC. It codes for CSATSSGRDNEQFF.

The rearrangement links TRBV25-1 to TRBJ1-2; no clear D. V lost 5 bases to trimming and J lost 8 bases, with 15 bases between them. CDR1 MGHDK and CDR2 SYGVNS come from the germline V gene. This CDR3 comprises 13 residues. The CDR3 region has the DNA TGTGCCAGCAGTCAACCGGGCAGGTGGGGCTACACCTTC. The encoded protein is CASSQPGRWGYTF.

This clonotype was observed a handful of times. J is TRBJ2-1 and V is TRBV6-2 or TRBV6-3, with 10 positions matching TRBD2. The CDR3 contains 15 residues. J was trimmed by 4 bases and V by 7 bases; bases with no gene match: 7. Per the germline V gene, CDR1 is MNHEY and CDR2 is SVGEGT. CDR3 loop: CASTYLAGDYNEQFF. The CDR3 coding sequence is TGTGCCAGCACCTACCTAGCGGGGGATTACAATGAGCAGTTCTTC.

This clonotype showed up just a few times. V gene TRBV5-1 combines with J gene TRBJ2-3; 8 bases align to TRBD2. The V gene end was trimmed by 0 bases and the J gene end by 4 bases; junction bases not matched to a gene: 4. CDR3 size: 15 residues. Germline V gives CDR1 SGHRS, CDR2 YFSETQ. CDR3 in DNA: TGCGCCAGCAGCTTGGCCGGGAGGGCCCCAGATACGCAGTATTTT. Its protein product is CASSLAGRAPDTQYF.

This clonotype was observed many times. This chain uses TRBV19 with TRBJ2-5, with a weak D call TRBD2 (6 bases). V gave up 5 bases and J gave up 5 bases, with 12 bases separating them. There are 13 residues in the CDR3. CDR1 and CDR2 from the germline V gene are LNHDA and SQIVND (reference sequence). The CDR3 coding sequence is TGTGCCAGTAGTCACGGGGAGGCGGAGACCCAGTACTTC. Amino acids: CASSHGEAETQYF.

This clonotype was counted only a few times. The chain couples TRBV6-1 to TRBJ2-1; 8 nucleotides align to TRBD2. This CDR3 has 15 residues. Germline-derived CDR1 and CDR2 are MNHNS and SASEGT. The V and J ends lost 7 bases and 4 bases, in that order; junction bases with no gene match: 9. The CDR3 DNA follows: TGTGCCAGCAACTACCGGGAGGGCCGGTACAATGAGCAGTTCTTC. It yields the protein CASNYREGRYNEQFF.

J is TRBJ2-5 and V is TRBV27; TRBD1 aligns across 11 bases. The length of the CDR3 is 15 residues. Germline-derived CDR1 and CDR2 are MNHEY and SMNVEV (reference sequence). The V and J ends lost 3 bases and 5 bases, in that order; junction bases with no gene match: 5. The CDR3 DNA reads TGTGCCAGCAGTTTGCGGACAGGGGGCGGTGAGACCCAGTACTTC. Protein sequence: CASSLRTGGGETQYF.

Only a few counts were recorded for this clonotype. V is TRBV5-8 and J is TRBJ1-4; D is unresolved. V shed 2 bases and J shed 5 bases, with 10 bases lying between them. The germline CDR1 and CDR2 sequences are SGHTS and YDEGEE. This CDR3 has 14 residues. CDR3 loop: CASSFRPWNEKLFF. The CDR3 coding sequence is TGTGCCAGCAGCTTCAGGCCCTGGAATGAAAAACTGTTTTTT. The complete variable domain, with remaining parts taken from reference TRBV5-8 and TRBJ1-4, reads EAGVTQSPTHLIKTRGQQATLRCSPISGHTSVYWYQQALGLGLQFLLWYDEGEERNRGNFPPRFSGRQFPNYSSELNVNALELEDSALYLCASSFRPWNEKLFFGSGTQLSVL.

This clonotype was detected ten times or more. The V and J genes are TRBV4-1 and TRBJ1-5; no reliable D call. V was cut by 0 bases and J by 3 bases, with 9 bases left in between. The CDR3 has 15 residues. Germline V gene data show CDR1 as MGHRA and CDR2 as YSYEKL. CDR3 residues: CASSQDSRFNQPQHF. As DNA, the CDR3 is TGCGCCAGCAGCCAAGACAGCAGGTTCAATCAGCCCCAGCATTTT.

This clonotype was recorded many times. The J gene is TRBJ2-5, the V gene TRBV10-3, with TRBD2 matching 7 bases. The junction had 3 bases not matched to a gene; V was cut back by 8 bases and J by 3 bases. Germline V gene sequence: CDR1 ENHRY, CDR2 SYGVKD. The CDR3 length is 12 residues. CDR3: CAIGGVEETQYF. DNA of the CDR3: TGTGCCATCGGGGGGGTTGAAGAGACCCAGTACTTC.

This clonotype occurred many times. The chain uses TRBV6-2 or TRBV6-3 and TRBJ2-6; no reliable D call. Trimming stripped 2 bases from V and 0 bases from J, with 8 bases between. CDR3 length: 16 residues. Germline lookup yields CDR1 MNHEY and CDR2 SVGEGT. CDR3 DNA: TGTGCCAGCAGTTACGGCGGATCCTCTGGGGCCAACGTCCTGACTTTC. Protein sequence: CASSYGGSSGANVLTF.

This clonotype appeared many times. This rearrangement joins TRBV7-9 to TRBJ2-1; 9 nucleotides match TRBD2. V lost 1 base to trimming and J lost 8 bases; unmatched junction nucleotides: 9. The CDR3 length is 16 residues. The V gene's germline CDR1 is SEHNR and CDR2 FQNEAQ (reference sequence). CDR3 sequence: CASSLGRGRARDEQFF. DNA of the CDR3: TGTGCCAGCAGCTTAGGTCGCGGGAGGGCCAGGGATGAGCAGTTCTTC.

This clonotype was seen a few times. The chain links TRBV4-1 to TRBJ2-1; D remains unclear. Trimming left V 0 bases short and J 6 bases short, with 6 bases between. CDR1 is MGHRA, CDR2 YSYEKL, per germline. This CDR3 has 13 amino acids. The CDR3, as DNA: TGCGCCAGCAGCCAAGAGGGCGCCAATGAGCAGTTCTTC. Protein product: CASSQEGANEQFF.

Of note for this clonotype: A much larger clone differs by one base, so this may be a read error. CDR3 protein: CASSQGLRLAGVYEQYF. The CDR3 DNA reads TGTGCCAGCAGCCAAGGACTTCGACTAGCGGGAGTCTACGAGCAGTACTTC. The chain combines TRBV3-1 with TRBJ2-7; TRBD2 agrees at 12 bases. This CDR3 contains 17 residues. Looked up from germline, CDR1 is LGHDT and CDR2 is YNNKEL (reference sequence). V lost 1 base to trimming and J lost 3 bases; unmatched junction nucleotides: 7.

This clonotype has ten or more counts. This chain links TRBV11-3 with TRBJ2-5, with 10 nucleotides matching TRBD1. V was clipped by 4 bases and J by 8 bases; unmatched bases: 13. The CDR3 runs 16 residues. The germline gives CDR1 SGHNT, CDR2 YENEEA. CDR3 protein: CASSSPLGQGKRTQYF. The CDR3 coding sequence is TGTGCCAGCAGCTCCCCGTTGGGACAGGGGAAGAGAACCCAGTACTTC.